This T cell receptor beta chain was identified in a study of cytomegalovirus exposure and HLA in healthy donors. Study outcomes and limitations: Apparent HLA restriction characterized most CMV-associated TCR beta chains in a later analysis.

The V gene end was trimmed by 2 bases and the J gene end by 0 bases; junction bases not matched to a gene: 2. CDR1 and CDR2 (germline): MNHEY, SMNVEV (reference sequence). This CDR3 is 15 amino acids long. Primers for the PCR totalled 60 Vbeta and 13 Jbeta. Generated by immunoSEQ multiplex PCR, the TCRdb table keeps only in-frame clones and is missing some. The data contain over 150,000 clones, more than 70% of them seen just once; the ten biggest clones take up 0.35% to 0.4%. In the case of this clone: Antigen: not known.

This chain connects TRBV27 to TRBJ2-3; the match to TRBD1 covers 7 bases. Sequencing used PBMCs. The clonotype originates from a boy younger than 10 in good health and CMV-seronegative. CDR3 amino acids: CASSLGTVSTDTQYF. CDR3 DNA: TGTGCCAGCAGTTTAGGGACAGTAAGCACAGATACGCAGTATTTT.